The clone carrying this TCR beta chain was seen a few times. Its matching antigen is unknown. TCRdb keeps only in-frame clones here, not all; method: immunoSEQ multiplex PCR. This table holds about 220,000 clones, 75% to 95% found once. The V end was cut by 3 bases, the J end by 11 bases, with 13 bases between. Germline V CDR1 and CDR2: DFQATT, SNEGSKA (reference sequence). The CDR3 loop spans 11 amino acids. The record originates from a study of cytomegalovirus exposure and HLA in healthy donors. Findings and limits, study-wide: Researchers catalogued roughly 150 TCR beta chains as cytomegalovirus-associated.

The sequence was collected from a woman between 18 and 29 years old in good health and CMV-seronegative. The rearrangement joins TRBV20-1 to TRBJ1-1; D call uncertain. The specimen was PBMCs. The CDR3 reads CSASMAGEAFF. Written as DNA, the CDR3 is TGCAGTGCTAGTATGGCAGGTGAGGCTTTCTTT.